The present TCR beta chain was sequenced within a study of OX40 agonist ivuxolimab in advanced cancers. Regarding the study in general: Ivuxolimab, which targeted the costimulatory receptor OX40 (CD134), was an agonistic, fully human IgG2 monoclonal antibody. Intravenous ivuxolimab was administered to patients every 2 weeks at six dose levels: 0.01, 0.1, 0.3, 1.5, 3 and 10 mg/kg. Of the 50 to 55 patients in dose escalation, 19 had hepatocellular carcinoma, some 15 had melanoma, 9 had renal cell carcinoma and 9 had head and neck cancer. In the dose-escalation cohort, 65% to 90% of patients were male, and the mean age was approximately 64 years, with a range of roughly 20 to 85. Patients were allowed to have had prior anti-PD-1, anti-PD-L1 or anti-CTLA-4 therapy, and approximately 37% of the dose-escalation patients had been treated with checkpoint inhibitors. Partial responses occurred in three dose-escalation patients, of whom one had hepatocellular carcinoma and two had cutaneous melanoma. The purpose of peripheral TCRbeta sequencing was to test whether ivuxolimab changed TCR sequence diversity and led to clonal T-cell expansion. The paper reports the monotherapy dose-escalation portion (N of about 50 patients) of the phase I ivuxolimab trial. What the authors observed across the whole study: Low levels of normalized T-cell clonal expansion were also seen in some patients who did not respond. At doses from 0.1 to 3.0 mg/kg, clonal expansion was seen in both CD4+ and CD8+ blood T cells between baseline and week 6. In partial responders in the 0.1-3.0 mg/kg groups, normalized peripheral clonal expansion was found to be among the lowest, especially among CD8+ T cells. On average, CD8+ T cells showed more expanded clones than CD4+ T cells after ivuxolimab. Which antigens the clonally expanded peripheral T cells were specific for was not determined.

Genomic DNA was extracted from sorted cells for sequencing of the TCRbeta CDR3 region. The immunoSEQ Assay was used for sequencing of TCRbeta CDR3 regions. The clones in this table, taken by TCRdb from immuneACCESS, are in-frame only. Not every clone is retained; where verified, under half of the shortfall comes from an unresolved V gene, and the cause of the rest is unknown. This sample has roughly 62,000 clones in its table, and under 95% of those were observed once. Together, the top ten hold 0.62% of the sample. Of note for this clone: Its antigen target is currently unknown. Per-nucleotide qualities are absent, and no much larger clonotype sits a single base away.

The trial excluded patients who had a history of autoimmune disease or who were on systemic immunosuppression. Peripheral blood for TCR sequencing was drawn from every dose cohort at baseline, at cycle 4 day 1 and at cycle 7 day 1. Samples were obtained from an open-label, multicenter, first-in-human phase I dose-escalation trial of ivuxolimab. Adults with locally advanced or metastatic melanoma, renal cell, hepatocellular, or head and neck squamous cell carcinoma were enrolled in the trial. Before TCR sequencing, CD4+ and CD8+ T cells were separately sorted from peripheral blood. Inclusive of the bounding cysteine and phenylalanine, the CDR3 is 13 residues long. Of the read, only the CDR3 DNA is kept; its 39 bases are in frame from base 1. Trimming takes 3 bases from V and 1 base from J, and the germline ends sit 6 bases apart. CDR1 and CDR2 are read off the germline V gene as SNHLY and FYNNEI.

The specimen comprised CD4+ or CD8+ T cells sorted from blood, sampled in a trial of the OX40 agonist ivuxolimab. This TCR came from an adult with an advanced solid tumor such as melanoma, head and neck, liver or kidney cancer. In this chain, TRBV2 is recombined with TRBJ1-1; the D segment cannot be called with confidence. The bases read TGTGCCAGCAGTGAGCGAGAGAACACTGAAGCTTTCTTT. This sequence encodes CASSERENTEAFF.